The clone carrying this T cell receptor (beta chain) was picked up a small number of times. The data belong to a study of cytomegalovirus exposure and HLA in healthy donors. Primers: 60 Vbeta forward and 13 Jbeta reverse. Using immunoSEQ multiplex PCR, the repertoire was profiled, and TCRdb retains in-frame clones only, with some absent. This sample has about 120,000 clones, with about four fifths found just once. This CDR3 has 15 amino acids. Germline CDR1 and CDR2: SGHVS and FNYEAQ. The V and J ends lost 5 bases and 1 base, in that order; junction bases with no gene match: 6. This TCR came from a female donor in good health and CMV-seropositive. The sequenced sample consisted of PBMCs. The genes are TRBV7-6 and TRBJ1-1; 8 nucleotides align to TRBD1. The CDR3 bases are TGTGCCAGCAGCGACCGGACAGGGACGAACACTGAAGCTTTCTTT. Amino acid sequence: CASSDRTGTNTEAFF.